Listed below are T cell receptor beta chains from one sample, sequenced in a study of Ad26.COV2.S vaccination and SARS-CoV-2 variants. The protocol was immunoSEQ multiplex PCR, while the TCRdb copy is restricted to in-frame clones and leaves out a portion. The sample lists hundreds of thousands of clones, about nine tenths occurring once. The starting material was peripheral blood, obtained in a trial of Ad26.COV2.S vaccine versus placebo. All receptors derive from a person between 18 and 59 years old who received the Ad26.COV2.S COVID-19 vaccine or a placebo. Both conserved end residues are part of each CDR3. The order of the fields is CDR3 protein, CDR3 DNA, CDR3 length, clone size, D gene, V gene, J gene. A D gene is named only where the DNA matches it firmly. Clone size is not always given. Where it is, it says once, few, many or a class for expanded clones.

CDR3: CASSWMGGASPLHF
DNA: TGTGCCAGCAGTTGGATGGGGGGAGCATCACCCCTCCACTTT
length: 14
size: once
D: .
V: TRBV6-5
J: TRBJ1-6

CDR3: CASSHGGGYEQYF
DNA: TGTGCCAGCAGTCACGGGGGGGGCTACGAGCAGTACTTC
length: 13
size: .
D: TRBD2
V: TRBV3-1/TRBV3-2
J: TRBJ2-7

CDR3: CASSSDGRYGYTF
DNA: TGTGCCAGCAGCTCGGACGGACGCTATGGCTACACCTTC
length: 13
size: .
D: .
V: TRBV7-9
J: TRBJ1-2

CDR3: CASSQGTEAFF
DNA: TGCGCCAGCAGCCAGGGCACTGAAGCTTTCTTT
length: 11
size: .
D: .
V: TRBV4-1
J: TRBJ1-1

CDR3: CASSPGVTAWDTF
DNA: TGTGCCAGCAGCCCGGGGGTCACCGCGTGGGACACCTTC
length: 13
size: once
D: .
V: TRBV5-6
J: TRBJ1-2

CDR3: CASSELAVASDTQYF
DNA: TGTGCCAGCTCAGAACTAGCGGTCGCTTCGGATACGCAGTATTTT
length: 15
size: .
D: TRBD2
V: TRBV18
J: TRBJ2-3

CDR3: CASSSSSGGTHYEQYF
DNA: TGTGCCAGCAGTTCGTCTAGCGGGGGAACCCACTACGAGCAGTACTTC
length: 16
size: once
D: TRBD2
V: TRBV28
J: TRBJ2-7

CDR3: CASSPQPGKETQYF
DNA: TGTGCCAGCAGCCCTCAACCGGGGAAAGAGACCCAGTACTTC
length: 14
size: .
D: .
V: TRBV7-2
J: TRBJ2-5

CDR3: CASSNAGVGSYGYTF
DNA: TGTGCCAGCAGTAACGCAGGGGTAGGGTCCTATGGCTACACCTTC
length: 15
size: .
D: .
V: TRBV27
J: TRBJ1-2

CDR3: CASSQDPGQPPGNIQYF
DNA: TGCGCCAGCAGCCAAGATCCGGGACAGCCCCCGGGAAACATTCAGTACTTC
length: 17
size: .
D: TRBD1
V: TRBV4-1
J: TRBJ2-4

CDR3: CASSLREHMNTEAFF
DNA: TGTGCCAGCAGCCTCAGGGAACATATGAACACTGAAGCTTTCTTT
length: 15
size: .
D: .
V: TRBV7-2
J: TRBJ1-1

CDR3: CASSFQTAVYGYTF
DNA: TGTGCCAGCAGCTTCCAGACGGCAGTTTATGGCTACACCTTC
length: 14
size: .
D: .
V: TRBV13
J: TRBJ1-2

CDR3: CASSLVGIEGYTF
DNA: TGTGCCAGCAGCTTGGTGGGGATTGAAGGCTACACCTTC
length: 13
size: .
D: .
V: TRBV5-4
J: TRBJ1-2

CDR3: CASSLEDTFNYGYTF
DNA: TGTGCCAGCAGCTTAGAAGACACATTTAACTATGGCTACACCTTC
length: 15
size: .
D: .
V: TRBV7-9
J: TRBJ1-2

CDR3: CASSLTLDRNTEAFF
DNA: TGTGCCAGCAGCTTGACCCTGGACCGAAACACTGAAGCTTTCTTT
length: 15
size: .
D: .
V: TRBV7-6
J: TRBJ1-1

CDR3: CASSRDRGPGNTIYF
DNA: TGCGCCAGCAGCCGGGACAGGGGCCCTGGGAACACCATATATTTT
length: 15
size: .
D: TRBD1
V: TRBV5-1
J: TRBJ1-3

CDR3: CASSLASGPRNEKLFF
DNA: TGTGCCAGCAGCTTAGCCTCGGGACCGAGAAATGAAAAACTGTTTTTT
length: 16
size: .
D: .
V: TRBV7-9
J: TRBJ1-4

CDR3: CASSVGQGDQPQHF
DNA: TGTGCCAGCTCGGTAGGACAGGGTGATCAGCCCCAGCATTTT
length: 14
size: .
D: TRBD1
V: TRBV18
J: TRBJ1-5

CDR3: CASSWDGPYEQYF
DNA: TGTGCCAGCAGCTGGGACGGACCCTACGAGCAGTACTTC
length: 13
size: .
D: .
V: TRBV5-5
J: TRBJ2-7

CDR3: CASSRTILAGGVNEQFF
DNA: TGTGCCAGCAGCCGAACGATATTAGCGGGGGGGGTGAATGAGCAGTTCTTC
length: 17
size: .
D: TRBD2
V: TRBV5-8
J: TRBJ2-1

CDR3: CASLQLSGANVLTF
DNA: TGTGCCAGCCTCCAGCTCTCTGGGGCCAACGTCCTGACTTTC
length: 14
size: .
D: .
V: TRBV5-6
J: TRBJ2-6

CDR3: CASSQDRQQGNSPLHF
DNA: TGCGCCAGCAGCCAAGATCGTCAGCAGGGAAATTCACCCCTCCACTTT
length: 16
size: .
D: .
V: TRBV4-1
J: TRBJ1-6

CDR3: CASSLYQRGKSDQPQHF
DNA: TGTGCCAGCAGCTTATACCAGAGGGGGAAAAGTGATCAGCCCCAGCATTTT
length: 17
size: few
D: .
V: TRBV7-8
J: TRBJ1-5

CDR3: CASSPREGAGAREQFF
DNA: TGCGCCAGCAGCCCGCGAGAAGGGGCGGGGGCGAGGGAGCAGTTCTTC
length: 16
size: few
D: .
V: TRBV5-1
J: TRBJ2-1

CDR3: CSASDKEGYSNQPQHF
DNA: TGCAGTGCTAGTGATAAGGAGGGTTATAGCAATCAGCCCCAGCATTTT
length: 16
size: .
D: .
V: TRBV20-1
J: TRBJ1-5

CDR3: CASSQDQAEYSNQPQHF
DNA: TGCGCCAGCAGCCAAGATCAAGCAGAATATAGCAATCAGCCCCAGCATTTT
length: 17
size: .
D: .
V: TRBV4-1
J: TRBJ1-5

CDR3: CASSAYRGYGDNEQFF
DNA: TGTGCCAGCAGTGCCTACAGGGGGTATGGGGACAATGAGCAGTTCTTC
length: 16
size: once
D: TRBD1
V: TRBV6-1
J: TRBJ2-1

CDR3: CASSTTGGNANEKLFF
DNA: TGTGCCAGCAGCACTACAGGGGGTAATGCTAATGAAAAACTGTTTTTT
length: 16
size: .
D: TRBD1
V: TRBV13
J: TRBJ1-4

CDR3: CAISGTGTDTQYF
DNA: TGTGCCATCAGTGGGACAGGGACCGATACGCAGTATTTT
length: 13
size: .
D: TRBD1
V: TRBV10-3
J: TRBJ2-3

CDR3: CASSLTGLTVYEQYF
DNA: TGTGCCAGCAGCTTAACAGGGTTAACAGTCTACGAGCAGTACTTC
length: 15
size: .
D: .
V: TRBV11-2
J: TRBJ2-7

CDR3: CASRGQYSNQPQHF
DNA: TGTGCCAGCAGGGGACAATATAGCAATCAGCCCCAGCATTTT
length: 14
size: .
D: .
V: TRBV6-5
J: TRBJ1-5